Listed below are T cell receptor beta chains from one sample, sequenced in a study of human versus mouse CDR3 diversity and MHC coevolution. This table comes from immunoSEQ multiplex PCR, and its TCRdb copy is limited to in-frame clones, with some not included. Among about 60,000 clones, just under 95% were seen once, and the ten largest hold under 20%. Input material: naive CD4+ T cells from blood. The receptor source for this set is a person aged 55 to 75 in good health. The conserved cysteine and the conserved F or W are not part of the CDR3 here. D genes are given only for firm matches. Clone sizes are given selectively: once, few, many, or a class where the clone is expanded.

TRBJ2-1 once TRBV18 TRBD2 ASSPPGLAGVGEQF
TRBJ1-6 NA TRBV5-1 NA ASSGRSPLH
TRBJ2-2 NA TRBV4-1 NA ASSQEGVRTGELF
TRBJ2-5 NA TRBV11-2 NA ASSLDPGAQETQY
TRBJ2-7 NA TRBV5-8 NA ASSPAGRGTSSYEQY
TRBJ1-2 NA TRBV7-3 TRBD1 ASSPGQALNYGYT
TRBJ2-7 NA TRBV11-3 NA ASSLRMTTYEQY
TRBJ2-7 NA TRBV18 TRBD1 ASSERTGGYEQY
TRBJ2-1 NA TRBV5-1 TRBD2 ASSFSSGANEQF
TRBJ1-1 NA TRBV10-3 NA AISESTRGRGKNTEAF
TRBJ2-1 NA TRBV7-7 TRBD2 ASSPLREGSYNEQF
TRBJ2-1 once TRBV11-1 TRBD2 ASSVQGTSGIYEQF
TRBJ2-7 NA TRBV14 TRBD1 ASSQNWDRVYEQY
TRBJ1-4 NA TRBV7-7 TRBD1 ASSPTGGGGKLF
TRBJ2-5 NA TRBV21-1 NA ASSKALGQMGETQY
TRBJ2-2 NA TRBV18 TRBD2 ASSPPAGENTGELF